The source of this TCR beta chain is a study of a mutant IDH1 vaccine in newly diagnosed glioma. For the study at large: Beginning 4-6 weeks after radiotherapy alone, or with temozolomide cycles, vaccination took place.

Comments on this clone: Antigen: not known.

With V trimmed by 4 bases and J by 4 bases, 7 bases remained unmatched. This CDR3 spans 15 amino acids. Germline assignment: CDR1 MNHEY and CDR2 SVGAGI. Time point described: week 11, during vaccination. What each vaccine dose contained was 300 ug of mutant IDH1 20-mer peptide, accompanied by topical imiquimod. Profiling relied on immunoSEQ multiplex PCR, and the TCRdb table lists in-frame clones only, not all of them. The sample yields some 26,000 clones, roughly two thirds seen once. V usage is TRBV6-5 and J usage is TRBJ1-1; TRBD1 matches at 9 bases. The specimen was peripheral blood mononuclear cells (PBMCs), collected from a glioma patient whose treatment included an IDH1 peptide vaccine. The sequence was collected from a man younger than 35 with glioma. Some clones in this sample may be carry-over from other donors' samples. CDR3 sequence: CASSSQGADGTEAFF. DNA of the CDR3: TGTGCCAGCAGTTCACAGGGGGCGGATGGCACTGAAGCTTTCTTT.